This T cell receptor beta chain was recovered during a study of identical twins. Findings and caveats of the study: Researchers reported weaker excess twin sharing in beta out-of-frame sequences.

TCRdb used MiXCR to reprocess the 5' RACE reads, holding one entry per CDR3 protein. This sample yields 1.5 million to 2 million distinct CDR3 sequences, of which less than 40% are seen a single time; about 0.25% belongs to the top ten. In regard to this clonotype: Its antigen is unknown.

The CDR3 has 15 residues. The germline gives CDR1 DFQATT, CDR2 SNEGSKA (reference sequence). Trimming stripped 3 bases from V and 13 bases from J, with 25 bases between. The receptor's source is a newborn girl in good health. This rearrangement joins TRBV20-1 to TRBJ2-4; tentatively, D is TRBD1 (6 bases). Sequencing was done on a sample of cord blood. CDR3: CSARGFGGAPYGQYF. For the CDR3, the DNA is TGCAGTGCTAGGGGTTTTGGGGGCGCGCCGTACGGGCAGTACTTC.